These 20 T cell receptor beta chains were sequenced from one sample in a study of T-cell reconstitution after alpha-beta-depleted transplantation in children. Construction of the TCRbeta library involved unique molecular identifiers. A single record per CDR3 protein comes from TCRdb applying MiXCR to the PCR reads. The table has about 610,000 distinct CDR3 sequences, 8% to 11% seen once. The specimen comprised PBMCs from the stem cell graft donor, sampled from the stem cell graft. These receptor sequences come from a human donor who donated a stem cell graft to a child with acute myeloid leukemia.

This clonotype appeared many times. The rearrangement joins TRBV12-3 or TRBV12-4 to TRBJ2-7, with D perhaps given as TRBD1 or TRBD2 (5 bases each). This CDR3 is 14 amino acids long. The V gene lost 5 bases and the J gene lost 3 bases, with 14 bases spanning the gap. CDR3 region: CASSVAGARYEQYF. CDR3 sequence (DNA): TGTGCCAGCAGTGTCGCCGGGGCCCGCTACGAGCAGTACTTC.

This clonotype was recorded a few times. The V gene is TRBV5-1, the J gene TRBJ1-4, with 10 bases matching TRBD1. Germline CDR1 SGHRS, CDR2 YFSETQ. The CDR3 sequence is 15 residues long. V shed 3 bases and J 6 bases; nucleotides not matched to a gene: 5. For the CDR3, the DNA is TGCGCCAGCAGCTCGCGGACAGGGGGTGATGAAAAACTGTTTTTT. Its translation is CASSSRTGGDEKLFF.

This clonotype showed up just a few times. The rearrangement joins TRBV15 to TRBJ1-3; D uncertain. The CDR3 runs to 16 residues. Trimming pared 0 bases from V and 0 bases from J, leaving 9 bases between. The germline V gene encodes CDR1 LNHNV and CDR2 YYDKDF (reference sequence). CDR3 in amino acids: CATSRDRGYSGNTIYF. The CDR3 coding sequence is TGTGCCACCAGCAGAGATCGGGGATACTCTGGAAACACCATATATTTT.

This chain uses TRBV29-1 with TRBJ1-4, with 7 bases lining up with TRBD1. Germline CDR1 is SQVTM and CDR2 is ANQGSEA. Losses at the gene ends were 0 bases for V and 12 bases for J; bases not matched to a gene: 10. This CDR3 has 14 residues. CDR3 residues: CSVEDYDREAELFF. In nucleotides, the CDR3 is TGCAGCGTTGAAGATTACGACAGGGAGGCTGAACTGTTTTTT. The variable domain in full, with the rest retrieved from reference TRBV29-1 and TRBJ1-4, is SAVISQKPSRDICQRGTSLTIQCQVDSQVTMMFWYRQQPGQSLTLIATANQGSEATYESGFVIDKFPISRPNLTFSTLTVSNMSPEDSSIYLCSVEDYDREAELFFGSGTQLSVL.

The CDR3 DNA reads TGTGCCAGCAGCGCCTCCCCGGGGGGCGAGCAGTACTTC. It translates to CASSASPGGEQYF. This chain links TRBV9 with TRBJ2-7, with 7 bases matching TRBD2. The germline V gene has CDR1 SGDLS and CDR2 YYNGEE. The CDR3 contains 13 residues. V lost 3 bases to trimming and J lost 6 bases; unmatched junction nucleotides: 6.

This clonotype has only a few counts. This chain connects TRBV14 to TRBJ2-3; D gene unclear. V gave up 3 bases and J gave up 6 bases, with 13 bases separating them. The V gene's germline CDR1 is SGHDN and CDR2 FVKESK. CDR3 size: 14 residues. The CDR3 nucleotides are TGTGCCAGCAGCCAGAGTTGGGCTAGGGATACGCAGTATTTT. Translating gives CASSQSWARDTQYF.

This clonotype has more than one count but fewer than ten. The rearrangement joins TRBV11-2 to TRBJ2-5; TRBD2 matches 13 bases. The CDR3 spans 16 residues. Germline V CDR1 and CDR2: SGHAT, FQNNGV. V trimming: 6 bases; J trimming: 5 bases; junction bases outside the gene matches: 9. CDR3 DNA: TGTGCCAGCAGGCGGACTAGCGGGGGTTGGGGTGAGACCCAGTACTTC. Translation gives CASRRTSGGWGETQYF.

The rearrangement links TRBV7-9 to TRBJ2-2, with unresolved D. Trimming shortened V by 2 bases and J by 6 bases, and 7 bases separated the two germline ends. The germline V gene has CDR1 SEHNR and CDR2 FQNEAQ (reference sequence). The CDR3 has 13 residues. CDR3 amino acids: CASSLPPPGELFF. The CDR3 nucleotides read TGTGCCAGCAGCTTACCGCCCCCCGGGGAGCTGTTTTTT.

V is TRBV7-2 and J is TRBJ1-2; D is possibly TRBD1 (6 bases). CDR3 length equals 12 residues. Trimming took 5 bases from V and 13 from J, leaving 17 bases between them. CDR1 and CDR2 from the germline V gene are SGHTA and FQGNSA. CDR3 protein: CASSRPAGAVTF. CDR3 coding DNA: TGTGCCAGCAGCCGCCCTGCAGGGGCCGTCACCTTC.

The rearrangement joins TRBV9 to TRBJ2-4; D might be TRBD1 or TRBD2, each matching 5 bases. V lost 0 bases, J lost 6 bases, and 7 bases lay in between. Germline CDR1 is SGDLS and CDR2 is YYNGEE. The CDR3 is made up of 13 amino acids. The CDR3 nucleotides are TGTGCCAGCAGCGTAGGGGACGGAAACATTCAGTACTTC. Protein product: CASSVGDGNIQYF.

This clonotype appeared many times. The J gene is TRBJ2-1, the V gene TRBV7-8, with no clear D. The CDR3 runs to 12 residues. Germline V gene lookup returns CDR1 SGHVS and CDR2 FQNEAQ. Trimming shortened V by 0 bases and J by 9 bases, and 6 bases separated the two germline ends. CDR3 region: CASSLAFLEQFF. The CDR3 DNA reads TGTGCCAGCAGCTTAGCGTTTCTTGAGCAGTTCTTC.

A few counts support this clonotype. The chain has TRBV29-1 and TRBJ2-1; 12 nucleotides line up with TRBD2. The CDR3 has 13 residues. V shed 5 bases and J 9 bases; nucleotides not matched to a gene: 5. From germline, CDR1 is SQVTM and CDR2 ANQGSEA. The CDR3 here is CSVITSGRTEQFF. Here the CDR3 DNA reads TGCAGCGTTATAACTAGCGGGAGGACTGAGCAGTTCTTC.

This clonotype has only a few counts. This rearrangement joins TRBV10-3 to TRBJ2-7; D unresolved. Trimming pared 8 bases from V and 5 bases from J, leaving 16 bases between. In germline, CDR1 is ENHRY, CDR2 SYGVKD. The CDR3 spans 13 residues. Here the CDR3 DNA reads TGTGCCATCGGTACCAGTCAAATGAACGAGCAGTACTTC. This sequence encodes CAIGTSQMNEQYF.

In this sample, this clonotype turned up many times. The J gene is TRBJ2-1, the V gene TRBV15, with 7 positions matching TRBD2. CDR1 and CDR2 from the germline V gene are LNHNV and YYDKDF (reference sequence). This CDR3 has 15 residues. The V segment lost 4 bases and the J segment 7 bases; nucleotides outside the gene matches: 10. The CDR3 DNA reads TGTGCCACCAGCACCCGGGAGGCGAGACGGAATGAGCAGTTCTTC. Its protein product is CATSTREARRNEQFF.

The chain employs TRBV20-1 and TRBJ2-7; tentatively, D is TRBD1 or TRBD2 (6 bases each). With 5 bases removed from V and 3 bases from J, the gap between germline ends came to 14 bases. The CDR3 is 13 amino acids. Germline V gene lookup returns CDR1 DFQATT and CDR2 SNEGSKA (reference sequence). The CDR3 is CSAWQGGGYEQYF. CDR3 DNA: TGCAGTGCTTGGCAAGGGGGAGGCTACGAGCAGTACTTC.

This clonotype was seen a single time. The V gene is TRBV5-1, the J gene TRBJ2-1; 10 nucleotides line up with TRBD2. Germline V gene lookup returns CDR1 SGHRS and CDR2 YFSETQ. V lost 2 bases to trimming and J lost 7 bases; unmatched junction nucleotides: 9. The CDR3 consists of 16 residues. The CDR3 DNA sequence: TGCGCCAGCAGCTTCCTATTAGCGGGAGGTCGTAATGAGCAGTTCTTC. Translating gives CASSFLLAGGRNEQFF.

The table lists this clonotype with a few counts. The chain is built from TRBV20-1 and TRBJ1-2, with TRBD1 identical over 7 bases. CDR1 DFQATT and CDR2 SNEGSKA come from the germline V gene (reference sequence). The CDR3 covers 13 residues. Unmatched junction bases numbered 10, after V lost 5 bases and J lost 7 bases. The CDR3 region has the DNA TGCAGTGCTTCAAGGGGGCGCGGGCTTGGCTACACCTTC. Protein sequence: CSASRGRGLGYTF.

V gene TRBV28 combines with J gene TRBJ1-1; D unclear. Germline loops: CDR1 MDHEN, CDR2 SYDVKM. There are 12 residues in the CDR3. V was cut by 7 bases and J by 6 bases, with 12 bases left in between. CDR3: CASIKGLAEAFF. The CDR3, as DNA: TGTGCCAGCATAAAAGGGTTGGCTGAAGCTTTCTTT.

This clonotype was picked up a small number of times. This chain uses TRBV4-1 with TRBJ1-6; 7 nucleotides line up with TRBD1. Germline trimming cut 2 bases from V and 10 bases from J; bases unmatched to any gene: 8. The V gene's germline CDR1 is MGHRA and CDR2 YSYEKL. The length of the CDR3 is 15 residues. For the CDR3, the DNA is TGCGCCAGCAGCCAATGGACCAGGGGGAGCTCACCCCTCCACTTT. Encoded protein: CASSQWTRGSSPLHF.

This clonotype was counted ten times or more. The chain uses TRBV18 and TRBJ2-5, with 7 bases that match TRBD1. Germline CDR1 KGHSH, CDR2 LQKENI. The CDR3 runs to 13 residues. V was clipped by 7 bases and J by 2 bases; unmatched bases: 4. The CDR3 protein is CASYGTAQETQYF. The CDR3 DNA sequence: TGTGCCAGCTATGGGACAGCTCAAGAGACCCAGTACTTC.